The TCR beta chain under discussion was sequenced for a study of regulatory T cells in long-lasting Graves disease. Construction of the TCR beta libraries employed iRepertoire HTBI primers in conjunction with Arm-PCR of CDR3 regions. TCRdb called the multiplex PCR reads again in MiXCR, with one record for every CDR3 protein. The table has about 470,000 distinct CDR3 sequences, around 20% seen once. Time point given: persistent/refractory GD, antithyroid drugs over 5 years with positive TRAb. RNA from PBMCs was the source of the TCR library. The V end was cut by 8 bases, the J end by 0 bases, with 10 bases between. Germline CDR1 reads MNHNS; CDR2 reads SASEGT. There are 14 residues in the CDR3.

The source material was peripheral blood mononuclear cells (PBMCs), sampled when the disease was refractory, from a patient treated with antithyroid drugs. V gene TRBV6-1 combines with J gene TRBJ2-2; D not certain. The receptor was derived from a female donor with Graves disease. The CDR3 DNA follows: TGTGCCAGCCACGTTGAGTCGAACACCGGGGAGCTGTTTTTT. Residues: CASHVESNTGELFF.